This T cell receptor beta chain is drawn from a study of STAT5B mutations in CD4+ large granular lymphocyte leukemia. Across the study: The CDR3 'QG' motif was associated with a particular HLA allele among healthy donors. General study results and limits: TRBV06-family usage was enriched in top patient clones (8/27) versus controls (2/35). No patients shared main leukemic clonotypes, though roughly 27% appeared at low frequency elsewhere.

Healthy controls were blood donor buffy coats. A word on this clone: The antigen is unknown.

Germline lookup yields CDR1 SGDLS and CDR2 YYNGEE. Trimming removed 4 bases at V and 4 bases at J, with 21 bases between. The CDR3 spans 17 residues. Measured with immunoSEQ multiplex PCR; TCRdb has only the in-frame clones, and not every one. The sample contains roughly 30,000 clones, approximately 80% of which appear only once. The V and J genes are TRBV9 and TRBJ1-3; tentatively, D is TRBD1 (5 bases). The receptor was isolated from a human donor in good health. The sequenced material came from CD4+ T cells from blood buffy coats. The CDR3 DNA sequence: TGTGCCAGCAGCCCTCGGCCCAGGGAAGTTATAGGAAACACCATATATTTT. Protein product: CASSPRPREVIGNTIYF.